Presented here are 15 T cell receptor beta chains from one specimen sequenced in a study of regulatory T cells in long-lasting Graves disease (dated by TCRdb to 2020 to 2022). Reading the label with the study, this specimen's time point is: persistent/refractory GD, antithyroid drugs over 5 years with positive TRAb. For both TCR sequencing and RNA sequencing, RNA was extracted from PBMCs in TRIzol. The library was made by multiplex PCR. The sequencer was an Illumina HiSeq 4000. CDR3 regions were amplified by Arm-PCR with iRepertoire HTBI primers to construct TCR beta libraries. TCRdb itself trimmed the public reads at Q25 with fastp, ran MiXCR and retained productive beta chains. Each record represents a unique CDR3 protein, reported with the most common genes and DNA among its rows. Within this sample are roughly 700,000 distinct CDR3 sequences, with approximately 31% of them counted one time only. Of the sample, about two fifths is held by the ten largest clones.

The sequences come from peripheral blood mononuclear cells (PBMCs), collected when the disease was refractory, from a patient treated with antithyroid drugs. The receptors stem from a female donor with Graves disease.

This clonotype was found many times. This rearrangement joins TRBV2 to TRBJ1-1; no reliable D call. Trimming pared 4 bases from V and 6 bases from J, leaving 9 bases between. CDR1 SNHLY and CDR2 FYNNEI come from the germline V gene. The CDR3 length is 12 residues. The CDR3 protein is CASSGTVAEAFF. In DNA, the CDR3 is TGTGCCAGCAGTGGAACAGTGGCTGAAGCTTTCTTT. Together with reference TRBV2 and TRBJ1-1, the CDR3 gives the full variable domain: EPEVTQTPSHQVTQMGQEVILRCVPISNHLYFYWYRQILGQKVEFLVSFYNNEISEKSEIFDDQFSVERPDGSNFTLKIRSTKLEDSAMYFCASSGTVAEAFFGQGTRLTVV.

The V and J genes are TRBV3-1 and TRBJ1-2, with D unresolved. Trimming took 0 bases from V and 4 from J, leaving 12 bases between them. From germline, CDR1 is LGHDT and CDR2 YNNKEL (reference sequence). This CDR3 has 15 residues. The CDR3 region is CASSQEATKPYGYTF. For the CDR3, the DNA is TGTGCCAGCAGCCAAGAGGCGACCAAGCCCTATGGCTACACCTTC.

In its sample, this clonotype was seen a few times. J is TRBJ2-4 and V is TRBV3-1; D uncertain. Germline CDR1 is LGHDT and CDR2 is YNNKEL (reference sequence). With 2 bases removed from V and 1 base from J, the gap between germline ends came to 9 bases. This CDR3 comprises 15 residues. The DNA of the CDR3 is TGTGCCAGCAGCCAAACCGGTGGGGCCAAAAACATTCAGTACTTC. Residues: CASSQTGGAKNIQYF.

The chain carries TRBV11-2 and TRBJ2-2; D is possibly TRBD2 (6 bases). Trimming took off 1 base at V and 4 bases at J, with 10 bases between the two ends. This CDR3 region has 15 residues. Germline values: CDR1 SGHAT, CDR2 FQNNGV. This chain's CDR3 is CASSLAAGSTGELFF. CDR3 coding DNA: TGTGCCAGCAGCTTAGCTGCGGGGAGCACCGGGGAGCTGTTTTTT.

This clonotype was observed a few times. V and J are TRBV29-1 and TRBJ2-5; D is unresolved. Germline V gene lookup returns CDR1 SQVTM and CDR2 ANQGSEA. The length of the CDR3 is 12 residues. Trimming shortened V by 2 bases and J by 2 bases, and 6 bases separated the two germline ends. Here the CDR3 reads CSVERIQETQYF. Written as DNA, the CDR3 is TGCAGCGTTGAAAGGATTCAAGAGACCCAGTACTTC. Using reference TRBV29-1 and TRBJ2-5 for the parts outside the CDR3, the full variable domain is SAVISQKPSRDICQRGTSLTIQCQVDSQVTMMFWYRQQPGQSLTLIATANQGSEATYESGFVIDKFPISRPNLTFSTLTVSNMSPEDSSIYLCSVERIQETQYFGPGTRLLVL.

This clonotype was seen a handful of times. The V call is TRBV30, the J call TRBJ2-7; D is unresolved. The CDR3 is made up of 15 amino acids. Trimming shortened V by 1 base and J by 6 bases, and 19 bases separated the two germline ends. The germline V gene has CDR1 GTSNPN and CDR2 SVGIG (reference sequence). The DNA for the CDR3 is TGTGCCTGGAGTGCGTCTTTGGTCACACCTGCCGAGCAGTACTTC. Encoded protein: CAWSASLVTPAEQYF.

CDR3 coding DNA: TGTGCCAGTAGTATAGTTCTCAGCTCTGGGGCCAACGTCCTGACTTTC. Its translation: CASSIVLSSGANVLTF. The chain carries TRBV19 and TRBJ2-6; no clear D. The CDR3 has 16 residues. V lost 1 base, J lost 0 bases, and 7 bases lay in between. Germline V gene data show CDR1 as LNHDA and CDR2 as SQIVND (reference sequence).

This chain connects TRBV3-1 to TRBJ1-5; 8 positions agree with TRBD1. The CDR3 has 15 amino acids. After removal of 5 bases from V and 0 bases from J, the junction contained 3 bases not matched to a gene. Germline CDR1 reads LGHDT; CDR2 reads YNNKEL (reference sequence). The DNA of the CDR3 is TGTGCCAGCAGCATGGACAGGGATAGCAATCAGCCCCAGCATTTT. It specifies CASSMDRDSNQPQHF.

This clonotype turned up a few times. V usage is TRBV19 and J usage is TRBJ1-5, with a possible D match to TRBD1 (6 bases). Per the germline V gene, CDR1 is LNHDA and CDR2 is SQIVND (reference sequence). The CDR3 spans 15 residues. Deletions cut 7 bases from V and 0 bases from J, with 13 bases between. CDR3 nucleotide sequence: TGTGCCAGTACCCGGGACACCTATAGCAATCAGCCCCAGCATTTT. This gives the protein CASTRDTYSNQPQHF. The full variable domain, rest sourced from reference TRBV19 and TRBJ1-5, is DGGITQSPKYLFRKEGQNVTLSCEQNLNHDAMYWYRQDPGQGLRLIYYSQIVNDFQKGDIAEGYSVSREKKESFPLTVTSAQKNPTAFYLCASTRDTYSNQPQHFGDGTRLSIL.

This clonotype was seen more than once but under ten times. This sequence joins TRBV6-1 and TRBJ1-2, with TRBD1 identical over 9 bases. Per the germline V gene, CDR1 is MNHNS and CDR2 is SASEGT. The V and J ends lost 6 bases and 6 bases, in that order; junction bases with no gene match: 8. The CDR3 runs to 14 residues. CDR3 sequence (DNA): TGTGCCAGCAGGCGGACAGGGGAAACAAATGGCTACACCTTC. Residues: CASRRTGETNGYTF.

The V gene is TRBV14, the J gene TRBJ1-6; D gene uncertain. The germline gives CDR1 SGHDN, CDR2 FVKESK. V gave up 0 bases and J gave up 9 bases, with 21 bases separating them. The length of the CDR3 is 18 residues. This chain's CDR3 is CASSQDGTGDLGFSPLHF. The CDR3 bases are TGTGCCAGCAGCCAAGATGGAACGGGAGACCTTGGCTTTTCACCCCTCCACTTT. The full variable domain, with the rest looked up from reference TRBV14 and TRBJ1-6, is EAGVTQFPSHSVIEKGQTVTLRCDPISGHDNLYWYRRVMGKEIKFLLHFVKESKQDESGMPNNRFLAERTGGTYSTLKVQPAELEDSGVYFCASSQDGTGDLGFSPLHFGNGTRLTVT.

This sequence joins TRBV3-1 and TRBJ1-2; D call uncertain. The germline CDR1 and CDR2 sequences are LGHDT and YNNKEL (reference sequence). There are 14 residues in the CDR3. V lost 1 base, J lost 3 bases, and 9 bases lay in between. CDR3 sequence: CASSQATWHYGYTF. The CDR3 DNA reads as TGTGCCAGCAGCCAAGCTACTTGGCACTATGGCTACACCTTC.

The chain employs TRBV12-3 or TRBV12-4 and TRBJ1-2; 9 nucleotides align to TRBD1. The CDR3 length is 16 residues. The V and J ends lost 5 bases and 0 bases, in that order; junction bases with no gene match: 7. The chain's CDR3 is CASSPWDRVANYGYTF. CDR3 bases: TGTGCCAGCAGTCCCTGGGACAGGGTAGCTAACTATGGCTACACCTTC.

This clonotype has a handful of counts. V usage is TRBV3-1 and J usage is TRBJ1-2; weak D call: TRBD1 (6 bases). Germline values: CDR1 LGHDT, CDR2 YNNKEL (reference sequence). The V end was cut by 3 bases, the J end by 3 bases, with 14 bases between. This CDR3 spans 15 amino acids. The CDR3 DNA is TGTGCCAGCAGCCAGGGCCATCGGGGGCACTATGGCTACACCTTC. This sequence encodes CASSQGHRGHYGYTF.

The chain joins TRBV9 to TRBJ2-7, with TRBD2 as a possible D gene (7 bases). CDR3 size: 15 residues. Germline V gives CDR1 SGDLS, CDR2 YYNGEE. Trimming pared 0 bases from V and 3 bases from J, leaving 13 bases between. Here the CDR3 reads CASSVGPRGGYEQYF. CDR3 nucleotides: TGTGCCAGCAGCGTAGGTCCGAGGGGGGGCTACGAGCAGTACTTC.